This T cell receptor (beta chain) was sequenced during a study of T cells expressing NK-cell markers. Study-wide background: Of eight sequenced donors, seven were HCMV-seropositive and one HCMV-seronegative.

On this clonotype itself: The antigen is undetermined.

Generation of TCR beta cDNA was performed by 5'RACE template switching incorporating UMIs. TCRdb processed the 5' RACE reads again and assigns one entry to each CDR3 protein, with no DNA. The sample shows about 380,000 distinct CDR3 sequences, and roughly 5.2% sits with its ten largest clones. Germline values: CDR1 SEHNR, CDR2 FQNEAQ (reference sequence). The CDR3 sequence is 14 residues long. General study findings and limits: Also leading the CD3+CD56-NKG2C+ fraction in a few donors were these clonotypes. About 1.0-8% of CD8+ T cells in six or seven donors belonged to dominant NKG2C+ clonotypes.

This TCR came from a man aged 18 to 69 in good health. The sample consisted of blood T cells: a sorted CD56 or NKG2C T cell subset, CD4+ or CD8+ T cells, or bulk PBMC T cells (not recorded which). This chain links TRBV7-9 with TRBJ2-3. The CDR3 reads CASSSSGATDTQYF. The whole variable domain, remainder taken from reference TRBV7-9 and TRBJ2-3, is DTGVSQNPRHKITKRGQNVTFRCDPISEHNRLYWYRQTLGQGPEFLTYFQNEAQLEKSRLLSDRFSAERPKGSFSTLEIQRTEQGDSAMYLCASSSSGATDTQYFGPGTRLTVL.